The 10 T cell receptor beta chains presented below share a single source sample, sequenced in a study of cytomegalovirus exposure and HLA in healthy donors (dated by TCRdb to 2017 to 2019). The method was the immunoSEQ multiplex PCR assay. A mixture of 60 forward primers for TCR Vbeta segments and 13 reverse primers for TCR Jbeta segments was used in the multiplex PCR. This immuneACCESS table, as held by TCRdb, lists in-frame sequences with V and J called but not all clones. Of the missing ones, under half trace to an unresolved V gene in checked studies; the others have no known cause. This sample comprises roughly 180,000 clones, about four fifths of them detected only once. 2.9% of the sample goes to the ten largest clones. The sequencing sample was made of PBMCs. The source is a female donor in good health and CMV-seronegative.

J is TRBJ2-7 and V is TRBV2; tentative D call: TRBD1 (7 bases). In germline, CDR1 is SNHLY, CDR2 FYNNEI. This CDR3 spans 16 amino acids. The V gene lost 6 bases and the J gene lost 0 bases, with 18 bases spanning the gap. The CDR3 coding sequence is TGTGCCAGCAGGTTCATCGCGGGACAGAGCTCCTACGAGCAGTACTTC. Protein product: CASRFIAGQSSYEQYF. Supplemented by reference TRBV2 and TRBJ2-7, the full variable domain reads EPEVTQTPSHQVTQMGQEVILRCVPISNHLYFYWYRQILGQKVEFLVSFYNNEISEKSEIFDDQFSVERPDGSNFTLKIRSTKLEDSAMYFCASRFIAGQSSYEQYFGPGTRLTVT.

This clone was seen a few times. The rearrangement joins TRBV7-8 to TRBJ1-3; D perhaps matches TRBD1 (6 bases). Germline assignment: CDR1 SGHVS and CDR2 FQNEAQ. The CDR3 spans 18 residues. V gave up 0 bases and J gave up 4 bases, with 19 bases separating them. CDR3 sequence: CASSLAAPGTPAGNTIYF. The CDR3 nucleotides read TGTGCCAGCAGCTTAGCGGCCCCCGGGACACCGGCCGGAAACACCATATATTTT.

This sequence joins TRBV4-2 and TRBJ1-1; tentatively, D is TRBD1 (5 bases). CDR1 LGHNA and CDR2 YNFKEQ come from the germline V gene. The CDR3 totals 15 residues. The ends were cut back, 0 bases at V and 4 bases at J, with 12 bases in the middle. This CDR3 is CASSQDGAVGTEAFF. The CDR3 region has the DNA TGTGCCAGCAGCCAAGATGGGGCTGTGGGCACTGAAGCTTTCTTT.

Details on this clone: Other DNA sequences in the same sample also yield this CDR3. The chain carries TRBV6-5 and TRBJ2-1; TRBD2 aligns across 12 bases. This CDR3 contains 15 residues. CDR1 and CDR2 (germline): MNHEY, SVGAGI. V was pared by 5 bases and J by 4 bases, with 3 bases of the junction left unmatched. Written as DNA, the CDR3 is TGTGCCAGCAGTAAACTAGCGGGGGGTTACAATGAGCAGTTCTTC. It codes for CASSKLAGGYNEQFF.

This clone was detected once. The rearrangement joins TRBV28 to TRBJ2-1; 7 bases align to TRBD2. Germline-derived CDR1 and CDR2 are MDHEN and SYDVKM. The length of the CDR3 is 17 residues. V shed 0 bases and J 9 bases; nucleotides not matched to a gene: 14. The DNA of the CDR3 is TGTGCCAGCAGTTTATGGGTCGGGGCGGGAGAGGGAGGTGAGCAGTTCTTC. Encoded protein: CASSLWVGAGEGGEQFF.

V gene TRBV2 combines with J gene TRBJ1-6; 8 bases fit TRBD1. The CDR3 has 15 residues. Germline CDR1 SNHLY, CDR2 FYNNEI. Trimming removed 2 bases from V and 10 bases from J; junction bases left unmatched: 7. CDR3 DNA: TGTGCCAGCAGTGAACGGGAGACAGGGGTCTCACCCCTCCACTTT. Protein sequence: CASSERETGVSPLHF.

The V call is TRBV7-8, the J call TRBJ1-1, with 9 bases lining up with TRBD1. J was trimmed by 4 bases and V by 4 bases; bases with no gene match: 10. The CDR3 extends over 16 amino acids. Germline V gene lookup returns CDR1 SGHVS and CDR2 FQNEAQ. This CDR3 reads CASSSTTGGIGTEAFF. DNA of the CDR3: TGTGCCAGCAGCTCAACCACAGGGGGCATAGGCACTGAAGCTTTCTTT.

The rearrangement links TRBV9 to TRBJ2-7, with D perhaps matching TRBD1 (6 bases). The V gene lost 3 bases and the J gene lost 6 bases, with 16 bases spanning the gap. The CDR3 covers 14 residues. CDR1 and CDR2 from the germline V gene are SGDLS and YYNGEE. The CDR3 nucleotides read TGTGCCAGCAGCGAGGGGGTTGGCCTAGGCGAGCAGTACTTC. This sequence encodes CASSEGVGLGEQYF.

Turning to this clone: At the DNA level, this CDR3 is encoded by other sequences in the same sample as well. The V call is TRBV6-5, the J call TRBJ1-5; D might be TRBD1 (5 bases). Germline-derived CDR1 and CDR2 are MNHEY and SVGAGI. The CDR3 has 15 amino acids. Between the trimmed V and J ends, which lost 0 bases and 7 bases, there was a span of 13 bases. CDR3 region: CASSYSTGLGQPQHF. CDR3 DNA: TGTGCCAGCAGTTACTCTACAGGATTGGGCCAGCCCCAGCATTTT.

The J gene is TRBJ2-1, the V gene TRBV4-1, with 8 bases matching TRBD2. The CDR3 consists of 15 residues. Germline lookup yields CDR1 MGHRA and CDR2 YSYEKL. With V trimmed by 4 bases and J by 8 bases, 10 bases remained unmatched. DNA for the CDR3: TGCGCCAGCAGCCGGCCGGGACTAGATTTCTATGAGCAGTTCTTC. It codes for CASSRPGLDFYEQFF.